This TCR beta chain was captured by sequencing in a study of spatial heterogeneity in lung cancer. Study-wide results and limits: Tracking of tumor mutation counts was seen in expanded intratumoral alpha and beta TCR counts.

The time point denotes: sample taken at primary tumor resection. No cells were sorted before sequencing. The whole RNA sequenced was extracted from tumor, nontumor lung or frozen PBMC. CDR3 length: 13 amino acids. Trimming removed 1 base from V and 3 bases from J, with 7 bases in between. The germline gives CDR1 MNHNY, CDR2 SVGAGI (reference sequence). Turning to this clonotype: Its antigen remains unidentified. With the library built for alpha chains, this beta chain is off target and its frequency is not meaningful.

TCRdb used MiXCR to reprocess the 5' RACE reads, holding one entry per CDR3 protein. This table holds about 1,000 distinct CDR3 sequences, under 30% found once. The chain couples TRBV6-6 to TRBJ2-7; D gene unclear. Sample: lung tumor tissue, taken at surgery. This receptor was obtained from a male donor with early-stage non-small cell lung cancer. The CDR3: CASSYFLFYEQYF. CDR3 nucleotides: TGTGCCAGCAGTTACTTCCTTTTCTACGAGCAGTACTTC.